The next 10 T cell receptor beta chains were all read from a single sample in a study of regulatory T cells in long-lasting Graves disease. CDR3 regions were amplified by Arm-PCR using iRepertoire HTBI primers to build TCR beta libraries. TCRdb used MiXCR to reprocess the multiplex PCR reads, holding one entry per CDR3 protein. The top ten hold just under 25% of the sample, which has roughly 560,000 distinct CDR3 sequences, about 15% seen once. Time point specified: newly diagnosed GD, antithyroid drugs for less than 3 months. RNA isolated from PBMCs was used to make the TCR library. The same data also went into a second study, on T cells in Graves' hyperthyroidism and ophthalmopathy.

The source material was peripheral blood mononuclear cells (PBMCs), sampled at new diagnosis, from a patient treated with antithyroid drugs. These receptors were obtained from a woman aged 40-60 years with Graves disease.

This clonotype has ten or more counts. The chain is built from TRBV5-1 and TRBJ1-1; D gene uncertain. This CDR3 spans 15 amino acids. V was cut by 4 bases and J by 0 bases, with 13 bases left in between. Germline CDR1 reads SGHRS; CDR2 reads YFSETQ. The CDR3 loop is CASSREAGMNTEAFF. Written as DNA, the CDR3 is TGCGCCAGCAGCCGGGAAGCGGGGATGAACACTGAAGCTTTCTTT.

This clonotype was found a few times. The chain employs TRBV4-1 and TRBJ2-4, with 7 bases lining up with TRBD1. V trimming: 2 bases; J trimming: 0 bases; junction bases outside the gene matches: 1. From germline, CDR1 is MGHRA and CDR2 YSYEKL. This CDR3 is built from 15 residues. The CDR3 region is CASSQRGLAKNIQYF. The CDR3 nucleotides are TGCGCCAGCAGCCAAAGGGGGCTAGCCAAAAACATTCAGTACTTC.

The chain is built from TRBV29-1 and TRBJ1-2, with no clear D. Germline CDR1 SQVTM, CDR2 ANQGSEA. Trimming removed 4 bases at V and 7 bases at J, with 10 bases between. The CDR3 has 11 residues. The CDR3 region has the DNA TGCAGCGTTGGAACGGGCTCTGGCTACACCTTC. It specifies CSVGTGSGYTF.

With regard to this clonotype: A much more abundant neighbour one base away suggests this may be a read error. The chain joins TRBV6-1 to TRBJ2-5, with D possibly being TRBD2 (6 bases). CDR1 MNHNS and CDR2 SASEGT come from the germline V gene. This CDR3 spans 14 amino acids. The V end was cut by 5 bases, the J end by 2 bases, with 12 bases between. CDR3 residues: CASSNRRGQETQYF. The DNA of the CDR3 is TGTGCCAGCAGTAACAGGAGGGGACAAGAGACCCAGTACTTC.

This clonotype was seen repeatedly, ten times or more. The V call is TRBV5-1, the J call TRBJ1-1, with D perhaps TRBD1 (5 bases). The CDR3 is made up of 13 amino acids. CDR1 is SGHRS and CDR2 is YFSETQ in the germline V gene. Between the trimmed V and J ends, which lost 4 bases and 6 bases, there was a span of 13 bases. In DNA form, the CDR3 reads TGCGCCAGCAGCCCTCCGTCGGGGGCTGAAGCTTTCTTT. Residues: CASSPPSGAEAFF.

This clonotype was seen many times. This chain uses TRBV12-3 or TRBV12-4 with TRBJ2-3; TRBD2 agrees at 11 bases. V shed 5 bases, J shed 4 bases, and the junction held 8 bases outside the gene matches. This CDR3 spans 16 amino acids. The CDR3 region has the DNA TGTGCCAGCAGTCCCAGGGTAGCGGGGGGGTCAGATACGCAGTATTTT. Amino acid sequence: CASSPRVAGGSDTQYF.

Many counts were recorded for this clonotype. J is TRBJ2-2 and V is TRBV3-1; D remains ambiguous. The CDR3 covers 14 residues. The germline V gene encodes CDR1 LGHDT and CDR2 YNNKEL (reference sequence). The V end was cut by 3 bases, the J end by 4 bases, with 9 bases between. CDR3: CASSQTFTTGELFF. CDR3 sequence (DNA): TGTGCCAGCAGCCAGACTTTTACCACCGGGGAGCTGTTTTTT.

This clonotype was counted at least ten times. The V gene is TRBV12-3 or TRBV12-4, the J gene TRBJ1-2; D might be TRBD1 (5 bases). The CDR3 runs 13 residues. V shed 6 bases and J shed 7 bases, with 15 bases lying between them. The CDR3, as DNA: TGTGCCAGCAGGGGGGGGGGACCCCCTGGCTACACCTTC. Protein: CASRGGGPPGYTF.

This clonotype was recorded a few times. The rearrangement joins TRBV18 to TRBJ1-1, with D possibly matching TRBD1 (6 bases). Trimming removed 5 bases from V and 4 bases from J, with 14 bases in between. CDR1 and CDR2 from the germline V gene are KGHSH and LQKENI. The CDR3 has 14 residues. The CDR3 loop reads CASSTTGSVTEAFF. As DNA, the CDR3 is TGTGCCAGCTCAACAACAGGGTCTGTCACTGAAGCTTTCTTT.

This clonotype was seen more than once but under ten times. The chain is built from TRBV25-1 and TRBJ2-2; D remains unclear. The germline V gene has CDR1 MGHDK and CDR2 SYGVNS. Trimming took 1 base from V and 5 from J, leaving 5 bases between them. This CDR3 has 13 amino acids. The CDR3 DNA sequence: TGTGCCAGCAGTGAATTTGGTACCGGGGAGCTGTTTTTT. This encodes CASSEFGTGELFF.